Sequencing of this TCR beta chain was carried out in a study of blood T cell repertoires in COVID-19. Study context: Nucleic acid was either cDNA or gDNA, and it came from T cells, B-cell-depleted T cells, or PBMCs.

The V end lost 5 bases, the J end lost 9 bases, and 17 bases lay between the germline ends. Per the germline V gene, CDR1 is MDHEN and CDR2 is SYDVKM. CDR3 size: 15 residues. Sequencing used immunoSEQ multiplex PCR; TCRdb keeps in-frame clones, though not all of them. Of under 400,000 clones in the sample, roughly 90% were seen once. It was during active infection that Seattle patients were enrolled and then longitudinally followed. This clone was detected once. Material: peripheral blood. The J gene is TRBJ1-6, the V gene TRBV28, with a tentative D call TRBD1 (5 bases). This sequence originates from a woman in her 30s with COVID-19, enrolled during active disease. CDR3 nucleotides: TGTGCCAGCAGTCCCCGCGGCAGGGTGGTTTCACCCCTCCACTTT. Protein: CASSPRGRVVSPLHF.